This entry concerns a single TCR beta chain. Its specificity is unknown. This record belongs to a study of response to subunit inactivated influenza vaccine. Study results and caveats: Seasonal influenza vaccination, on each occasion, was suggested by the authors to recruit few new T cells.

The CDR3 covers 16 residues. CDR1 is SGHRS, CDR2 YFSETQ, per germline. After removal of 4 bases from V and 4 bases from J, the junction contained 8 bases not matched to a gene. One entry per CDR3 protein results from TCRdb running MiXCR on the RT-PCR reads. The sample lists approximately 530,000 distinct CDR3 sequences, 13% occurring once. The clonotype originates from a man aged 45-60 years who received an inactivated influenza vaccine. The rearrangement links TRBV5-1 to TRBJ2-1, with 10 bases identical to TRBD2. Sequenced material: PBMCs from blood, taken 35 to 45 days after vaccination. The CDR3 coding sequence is TGCGCCAGCAGCACATCCGGGACTAGCGTGTACAATGAGCAGTTCTTC. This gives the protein CASSTSGTSVYNEQFF.